This TCR beta chain was observed in a study of spatial heterogeneity in lung cancer. Study in general: Among detected sequences, beta-chain ones consistently exceeded alpha-chain ones in number. General study results and limits: Blood contained ubiquitous expanded tumor TCRs more at resection than at follow-up.

Each CDR3 protein gets one entry after TCRdb re-called the 5' RACE reads with MiXCR. The sample has about 14,000 distinct CDR3 sequences, about a tenth seen once; the top ten hold roughly 29%. Time point here: sample taken at primary tumor resection. The authors sequenced whole RNA from tumor, nontumor lung or frozen PBMC without sorting. Some 72 TRACERx patients with early, untreated non-small cell lung cancer donated samples. This clonotype was detected many times. The antigen is undetermined. The clonotype originates from a male donor with early-stage non-small cell lung cancer. The input for sequencing was PBMCs, taken at surgery.

CDR3 sequence (DNA): TGTGCCAGCAGCGAACAGAGATACCAAGAGACCCAGTACTTC. It codes for CASSEQRYQETQYF. The chain combines TRBV7-9 with TRBJ2-5; D is unclear. The V gene's germline CDR1 is SEHNR and CDR2 FQNEAQ (reference sequence). Trimming stripped 5 bases from V and 0 bases from J, with 10 bases between. The CDR3 contains 14 residues.